Sequencing of this T cell receptor beta chain was carried out in a study of cytomegalovirus exposure and HLA in healthy donors. A single count supports this clone. What it binds is not known. The CDR3 spans 15 residues. Between the trimmed V and J ends, which lost 5 bases and 8 bases, there was a span of 16 bases. The germline V gene encodes CDR1 MNHEY and CDR2 SVGAGI. PCR amplification relied on 60 Vbeta primers (plus 13 Jbeta primers). The repertoire was sequenced with immunoSEQ multiplex PCR; TCRdb's copy has only in-frame clones and lacks some. The sample lists some 150,000 clones, 79% occurring once. These donors counted as nominally healthy when sampled, but unrecorded immune exposures were likely. Study-wide results and caveats: Later analysis suggested most CMV-associated TCR beta chains were HLA-restricted. In an earlier analysis, about 87% or about 30%: the productive usage of most TCR beta V segments.

Specimen: PBMCs. The clonotype was recovered from a middle-aged woman in good health and CMV-seropositive. The V and J genes are TRBV6-5 and TRBJ1-6, with D unclear. The CDR3: CASSLSGADDSPLHF. CDR3 nucleotide sequence: TGTGCCAGCAGTCTCTCAGGCGCAGACGATTCACCCCTCCACTTT.